Here is one TCR beta chain with its context. Its antigen is not known. J was trimmed by 3 bases and V by 0 bases; bases with no gene match: 2. The germline CDR1 and CDR2 sequences are SGDLS and YYNGEE. CDR3 length: 15 residues. This entry belongs to a study of PD-1 blockade in mismatch repair-deficient tumors. Background on the study: Enrolled about 2013-2017, patients had progressing, pretreated mismatch repair-deficient cancers of 11 to 13 types. Study-level results: Tumor-resident clones, often absent from pretreatment blood, expanded after pembrolizumab and then contracted.

PCR or immunohistochemistry showed mismatch repair deficiency in every enrolled patient. TCRs were sequenced from three patients responding to pembrolizumab. Using immunoSEQ multiplex PCR, the repertoire was profiled, and TCRdb retains in-frame clones only, with some absent. Of some 84,000 clones listed, 81% were seen once; the top ten hold around 2.6%. The sequencing used peripheral blood, collected 12 weeks after starting pembrolizumab. This TCR was sampled from an adult with mismatch repair-deficient cancer. The chain has TRBV9 and TRBJ2-2, with 7 bases matching TRBD1. CDR3 sequence reads: CASSVAGTDTGELFF. DNA for the CDR3: TGTGCCAGCAGCGTAGCCGGGACAGACACCGGGGAGCTGTTTTTT.